This T cell receptor (beta chain) was sequenced for a study of T cells in Graves' hyperthyroidism and ophthalmopathy (dated by TCRdb to the late 2010s). Context from the whole study: Peripheral blood samples were taken at initial diagnosis, before any treatment was given. The 100 or so discovery patients were randomly divided into training and test sets at a 7:3 ratio. According to the paper, TCR Vbeta CDR3 sequencing was carried out on around 140 peripheral blood samples, which came from more than 40 ophthalmopathy, around 74 hyperthyroidism and 17 progressor patients. Once sampling was done, hyperthyroidism patients were given methimazole at a starting dose of 30 mg daily, whereas ophthalmopathy patients were given high-dose intravenous methylprednisolone. To identify distinguishing TCR V-J signatures, a discovery cohort of around 98 patients was used, comprising some 45 with Graves' ophthalmopathy and some 57 with stable Graves' hyperthyroidism. Prospective prediction of ophthalmopathy was tested in an independent validation cohort consisting of 18 to 20 hyperthyroidism patients and approximately 16 patients who later progressed to ophthalmopathy. In about six Graves' hyperthyroidism patients, the study also compared T-cell repertoires from thyroid tissue with T-cell repertoires from blood.

The TCR beta CDR3 regions were amplified from the RNA transcripts. The TCR CDR3 was subjected to a first round of RT-PCR using the HTBI primer set and the Qiagen OneStep RT-PCR kit. A second multiplex PCR round built the libraries, followed by size selection and purification. Sequencing of the libraries was done on an Illumina HiSeq2000 using paired-end 100 bp reads. In the paper's pipeline: SOAPnuke was used to process the raw data, removing reads that contained adapters or uncalled bases, had a mean Phred below 15, or lacked an exact match to the constant primer or identifier. COPE v1.2.5 was used to merge high-quality paired reads, and clonotypes were defined as unique nucleotide sequences. MiTCR v1.1 was used to align clonotypes to the IMGT TRBV, TRBD and TRBJ reference segments. Only V-J combinations with frequency above 0.0001, covering about 99% of repertoires, were analysed. A TCS score was defined as the ratio of F50 (clonal expansion) to E x V (chaos), with BLOSUM62-based TCRdist applied between CDR3 peptides within each V-J. Welch's t-statistics and random forest reduced fewer than 600 V-J features to about 13, which were used in a naive Bayes classifier (R e1071). Starting from the raw public reads, TCRdb applied fastp trimming at Q25, assembled clones with MiXCR and retained in-frame beta chains. Identical CDR3 proteins give one entry, which carries the most common genes and DNA. The V and J calls, along with clone size, are taken from TCRdb and not from the paper's own processing. This sample lists around 600,000 distinct CDR3 sequences; about 14% were detected once. The ten largest make up 9.5% to 15% of the sample.

Regarding this clonotype: Its antigen is still unknown. Per-base quality was not reported, and no clone a single base away is much larger than it.

Ophthalmopathy patients had moderately to severely active disease, with a Clinical Activity Score of 3 or more, a NOSPECS grade of 4 or more, and a disease duration of less than 3 months. Patients with uncontrolled infections, other autoimmune diseases, pregnancy or lactation were excluded. Diagnoses were established on the basis of clinical symptoms, serum thyroxine and TRAb, thyroid ultrasound, and orbital computed tomography. PBMCs were separated from over 9 ml of fresh peripheral blood using Ficoll-Paque density gradient centrifugation. Total RNA was extracted using Trizol reagent, and RNA quality was assessed on an Agilent 2100 Bioanalyzer. The CDR3 runs 15 residues from the cysteine to the phenylalanine. The retained sequence is limited to the CDR3, 45 bases, with the frame set at the first base. For CDR1 and CDR2, the germline V gene lists MNHEY and SVGEGT. V is cut by 4 bases and J by 7 bases, and the space between the germline ends is 17 bases.

What the work shows at the level of the full study, not this receptor alone: Most expanded thyroid clonotypes (frequency above 0.001) were also detected in blood, a finding suggesting that blood repertoires may reflect thyroid immune responses. In validation, the model predicted progression to ophthalmopathy a median of about 5.9 months before onset, with roughly 70% sensitivity and nearly 75% specificity. Ophthalmopathy was separated from stable hyperthyroidism by a 13 V-J signature model, with around 90% sensitivity and roughly 84% specificity obtained in cross-validation and 80%/75% obtained in testing. No statistical method was used to set the sample size in advance, and investigators knew the group allocation.

The clonotype comes from a woman aged 45 to 65 with Graves' ophthalmopathy. The chain employs TRBV6-2 or TRBV6-3 and TRBJ2-1; the D gene remains uncertain. The sequenced sample was blood. The DNA sequence follows: TGTGCCAGCAGTTTCGCTCCAAAGGCCTTTAATGAGCAGTTCTTC. Its translation is CASSFAPKAFNEQFF.